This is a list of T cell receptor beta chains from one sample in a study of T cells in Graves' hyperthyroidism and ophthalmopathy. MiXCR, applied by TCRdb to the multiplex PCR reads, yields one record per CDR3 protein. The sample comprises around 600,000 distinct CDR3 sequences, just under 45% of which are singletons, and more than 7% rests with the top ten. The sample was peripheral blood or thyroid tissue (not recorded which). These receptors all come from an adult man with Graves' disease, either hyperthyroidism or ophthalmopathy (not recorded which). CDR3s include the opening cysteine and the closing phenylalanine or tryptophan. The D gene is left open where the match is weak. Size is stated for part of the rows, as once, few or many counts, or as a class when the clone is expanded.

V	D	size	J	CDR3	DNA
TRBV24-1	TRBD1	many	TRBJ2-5	CATSEQGAEETQYF	TGTGCCACCAGTGAACAGGGGGCTGAAGAGACCCAGTACTTC
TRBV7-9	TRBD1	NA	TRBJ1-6	CASRVGTGGSPLHF	TGTGCCAGCAGAGTCGGGACAGGGGGCTCACCCCTCCACTTT
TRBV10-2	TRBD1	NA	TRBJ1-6	CASSEVGTDSSPLHF	TGCGCCAGCAGTGAAGTCGGGACAGACTCTTCACCCCTCCACTTT
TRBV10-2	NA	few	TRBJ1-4	CASRNRAPNEKLFF	TGCGCCAGCAGAAACAGGGCTCCTAATGAAAAACTGTTTTTT
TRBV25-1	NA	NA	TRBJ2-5	CASSAWDTTWGETQYF	TGTGCCAGCAGTGCTTGGGACACCACCTGGGGGGAGACCCAGTACTTC
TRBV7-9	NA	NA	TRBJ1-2	CASSLGGVIGYTF	TGTGCCAGCAGCTTAGGGGGTGTGATTGGCTACACCTTC
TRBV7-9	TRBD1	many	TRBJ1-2	CASSTRQGDGYTF	TGTGCCAGCAGCACCCGACAGGGGGATGGCTACACCTTC
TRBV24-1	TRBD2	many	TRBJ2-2	CATSDAGLAGGLRTGELFF	TGTGCCACCAGTGATGCTGGACTAGCGGGAGGGCTTAGGACCGGGGAGCTGTTTTTT
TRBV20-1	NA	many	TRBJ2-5	CSARDPLGFVETQYF	TGCAGTGCTAGAGATCCATTGGGTTTCGTAGAGACCCAGTACTTC
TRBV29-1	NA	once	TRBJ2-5	CSLFGGRETQYF	TGCAGCTTATTTGGCGGCCGAGAGACCCAGTACTTC
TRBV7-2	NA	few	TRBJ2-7	CASSLTSKEQYF	TGTGCCAGCAGCTTAACATCGAAAGAGCAGTACTTC
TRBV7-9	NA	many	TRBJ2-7	CASSGPLGSYEQYF	TGTGCCAGCAGCGGACCCCTGGGATCCTACGAGCAGTACTTC
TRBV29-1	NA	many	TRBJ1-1	CSTTPISHEAFF	TGCAGCACTACCCCGATCAGCCATGAAGCTTTCTTT
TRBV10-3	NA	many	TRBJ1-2	CAISAARTENYGYTF	TGTGCCATCAGTGCCGCTAGGACGGAAAACTATGGCTACACCTTC